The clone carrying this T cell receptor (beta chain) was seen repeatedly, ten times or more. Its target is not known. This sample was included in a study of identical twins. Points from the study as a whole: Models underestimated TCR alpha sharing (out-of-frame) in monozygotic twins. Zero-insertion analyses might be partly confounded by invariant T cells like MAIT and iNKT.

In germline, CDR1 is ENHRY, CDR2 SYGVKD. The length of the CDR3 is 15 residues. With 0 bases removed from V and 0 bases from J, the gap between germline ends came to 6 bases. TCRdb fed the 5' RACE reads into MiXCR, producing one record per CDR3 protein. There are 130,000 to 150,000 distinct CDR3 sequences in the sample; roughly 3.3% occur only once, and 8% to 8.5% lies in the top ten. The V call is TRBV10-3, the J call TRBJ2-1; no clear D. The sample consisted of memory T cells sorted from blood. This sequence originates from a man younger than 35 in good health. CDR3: CAISESESSYNEQFF. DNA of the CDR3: TGTGCCATCAGTGAGTCCGAAAGCTCCTACAATGAGCAGTTCTTC.